Listed below are T cell receptor beta chains from one sample, sequenced in a study of spatial heterogeneity in lung cancer. Each CDR3 protein gets one entry after TCRdb re-called the 5' RACE reads with MiXCR. The data show about 86,000 distinct CDR3 sequences, approximately 12% seen once. Sequenced material: PBMCs, taken at surgery. The receptors were sampled from a male donor with early-stage non-small cell lung cancer. The conserved cysteine and the conserved F or W are not part of the CDR3 here.

J | V | CDR3
TRBJ2-7 | TRBV20-1 | SARDLTGSSSYEQY
TRBJ2-5 | TRBV15 | ATSRELKNSETQY
TRBJ2-1 | TRBV2 | ASSGLAQEQF
TRBJ1-5 | TRBV6-5 | ASSPLGQVRGQPQH
TRBJ1-5 | TRBV5-5 | ASGLTAVSNQPQH
TRBJ2-7 | TRBV20-1 | SAEGQGEAYEQY
TRBJ2-2 | TRBV3-1 | ASSRHDSTSGRNTGELF
TRBJ1-4 | TRBV20-1 | SATGPVEKLF
TRBJ2-2 | TRBV20-1 | SASQQGTGELF
TRBJ2-7 | TRBV20-1 | SAKDHTPEPRFGYEQY
TRBJ1-4 | TRBV24-1 | ATSDSGGEKLF
TRBJ1-5 | TRBV24-1 | ATNGGPVEPQH
TRBJ1-1 | TRBV12-3/TRBV12-4 | ASSKQGDPNTEAF